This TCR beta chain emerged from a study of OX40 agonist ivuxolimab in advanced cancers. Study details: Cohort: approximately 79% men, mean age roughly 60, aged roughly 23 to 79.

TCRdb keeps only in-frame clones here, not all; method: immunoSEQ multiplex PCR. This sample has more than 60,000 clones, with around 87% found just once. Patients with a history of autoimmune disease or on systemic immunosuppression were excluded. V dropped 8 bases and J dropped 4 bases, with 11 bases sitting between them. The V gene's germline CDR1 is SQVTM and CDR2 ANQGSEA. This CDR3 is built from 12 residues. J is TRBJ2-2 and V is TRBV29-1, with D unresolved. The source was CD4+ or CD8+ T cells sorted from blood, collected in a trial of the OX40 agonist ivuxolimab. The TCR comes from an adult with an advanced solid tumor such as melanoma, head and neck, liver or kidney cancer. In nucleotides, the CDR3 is TGCAGCCAATTATCGGGCACCGGGGAGCTGTTTTTT. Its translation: CSQLSGTGELFF.